A single T cell receptor beta chain is shown here with its context. Its antigen is not identified. Treatment indicated: roughly 10-day PBMC culture with coronavirus spike peptide pools or control peptides (ViraFEST assay). Oncomine TCR Beta short-read sequencing was applied to DNA from cultured CD4+ T cells. TCRdb re-derived calls from the PCR reads in MiXCR, one entry per CDR3 protein. The sample lists under 15,000 distinct CDR3 sequences, roughly half occurring once. The sample comes from a study of vaccination and CD4 T cells after COVID-19. Study context: The cells were exposed to overlapping spike peptides originating from SARS-CoV-2, HCoV-NL63, HCoV-OC43 and HCoV-229E for stimulation.

V lost 6 bases, J lost 5 bases, and 4 bases stayed unmatched. The CDR3 is 15 amino acids. Per the germline V gene, CDR1 is MNHEY and CDR2 is SMNVEV (reference sequence). Study-wide results and limits: The appearance of a median around 90% of reactive clones in convalescent patients occurred only post-vaccination.

The chain joins TRBV27 to TRBJ2-5; 15 bases line up with TRBD2. The clonotype comes from a human donor who had recovered from COVID-19. Input material: CD4+ T cells from blood, cultured in vitro. The CDR3 DNA reads TGTGCCAGCAGCCCGGGGACTAGCGGGGGGGAGACCCAGTACTTC. Amino acids: CASSPGTSGGETQYF.